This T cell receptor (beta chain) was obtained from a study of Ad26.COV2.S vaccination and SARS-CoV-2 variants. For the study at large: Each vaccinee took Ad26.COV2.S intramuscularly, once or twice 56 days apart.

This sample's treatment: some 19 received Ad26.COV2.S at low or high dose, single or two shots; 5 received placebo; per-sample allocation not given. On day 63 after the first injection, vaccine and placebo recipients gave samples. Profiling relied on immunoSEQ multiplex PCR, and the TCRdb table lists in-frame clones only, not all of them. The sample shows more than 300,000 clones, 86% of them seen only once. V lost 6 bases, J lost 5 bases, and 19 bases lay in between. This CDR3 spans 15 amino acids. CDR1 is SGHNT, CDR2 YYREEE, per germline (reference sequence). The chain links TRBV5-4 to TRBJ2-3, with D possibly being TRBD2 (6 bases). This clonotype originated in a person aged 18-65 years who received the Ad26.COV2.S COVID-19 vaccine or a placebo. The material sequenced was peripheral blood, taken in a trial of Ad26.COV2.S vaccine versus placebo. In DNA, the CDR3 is TGTGCCAGCATCCCGGGTGGAGGGAGGATAGATACGCAGTATTTT. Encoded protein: CASIPGGGRIDTQYF.